This T cell receptor beta chain was recovered during a study of a mutant IDH1 vaccine in newly diagnosed glioma. The CDR3 extends over 13 amino acids. Per germline, CDR1 LGHNA and CDR2 YNFKEQ. V gave up 0 bases and J gave up 4 bases, with 6 bases separating them. For this clone: The antigen is undetermined.

This table comes from immunoSEQ multiplex PCR, and its TCRdb copy is limited to in-frame clones, with some not included. Of roughly 43,000 clones in the sample, less than 85% were seen once. Time point defined: week 47, end of study. Vaccinated patients received 300 ug of mutant IDH1 20-mer peptide per dose, with topical imiquimod. Sequenced material: PBMCs, taken from a glioma patient whose treatment included an IDH1 peptide vaccine. The chain combines TRBV4-2 with TRBJ1-1; D remains unclear. The clonotype comes from a man aged 18-30 years with glioma. Some clones in this sample may be carry-over from other donors' samples. The CDR3 here is CASSQEKRTEAFF. CDR3 in DNA: TGTGCCAGCAGCCAAGAAAAGCGCACTGAAGCTTTCTTT.